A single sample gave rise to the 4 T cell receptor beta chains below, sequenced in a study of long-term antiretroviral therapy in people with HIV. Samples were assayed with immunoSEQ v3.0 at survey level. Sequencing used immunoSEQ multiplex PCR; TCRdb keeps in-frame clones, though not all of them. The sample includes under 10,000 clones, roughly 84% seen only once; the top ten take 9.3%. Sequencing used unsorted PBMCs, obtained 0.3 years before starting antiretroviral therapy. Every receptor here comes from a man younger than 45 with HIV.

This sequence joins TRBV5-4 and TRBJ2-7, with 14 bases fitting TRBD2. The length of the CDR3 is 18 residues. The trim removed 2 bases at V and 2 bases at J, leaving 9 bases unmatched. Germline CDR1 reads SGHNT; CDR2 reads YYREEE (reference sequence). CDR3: CASSLGLAGGRDPYEQYF. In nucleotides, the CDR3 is TGTGCCAGCAGCTTAGGACTAGCGGGAGGAAGGGATCCCTACGAGCAGTACTTC.

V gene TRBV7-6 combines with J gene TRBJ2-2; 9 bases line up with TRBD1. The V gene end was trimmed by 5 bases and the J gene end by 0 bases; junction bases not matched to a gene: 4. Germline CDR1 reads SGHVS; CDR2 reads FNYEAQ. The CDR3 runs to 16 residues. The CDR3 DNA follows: TGTGCCAGCAGCCCCTGGGACAGGGCGAACACCGGGGAGCTGTTTTTT. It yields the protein CASSPWDRANTGELFF.

CDR3 nucleotide sequence: TGCGCCAGACCAACAGGTTTAGGCACAGATACGCAGTATTTT. Protein sequence: CARPTGLGTDTQYF. The V and J genes are TRBV10-1 and TRBJ2-3; TRBD1 is a possible D gene (5 bases). Germline CDR1 WNHNN, CDR2 SYGVQD (reference sequence). The V gene lost 9 bases and the J gene lost 1 base, with 14 bases spanning the gap. This CDR3 has 14 residues.

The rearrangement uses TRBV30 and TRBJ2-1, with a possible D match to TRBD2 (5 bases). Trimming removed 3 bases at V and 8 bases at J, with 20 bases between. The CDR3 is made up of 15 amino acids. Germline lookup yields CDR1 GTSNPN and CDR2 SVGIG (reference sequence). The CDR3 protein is CAWRSTGSPLDEQFF. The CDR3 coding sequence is TGTGCCTGGAGGTCCACGGGGTCACCCCTCGATGAGCAGTTCTTC.